This TCR beta chain was obtained from a study of CD8 T cells in ankylosing spondylitis. This clonotype was recorded many times. Its antigen is undetermined. Deletions cut 3 bases from V and 1 base from J, with 5 bases between. This CDR3 comprises 13 residues. CDR1 and CDR2 from the germline V gene are SEHNR and FQNEAQ (reference sequence). The study's findings and limits: Disease-linked clones, CD8+, were relatively rare in peripheral blood. Prior work had noted some motif variants in reactive arthritis blood and synovial fluid. Disease-linked clones reportedly concentrated significantly in matched ankylosing spondylitis synovial fluid.

Making the TCR beta libraries involved quantitative 5'-RACE with molecular barcodes. TCRdb itself ran the 5' RACE reads through MiXCR, one entry per CDR3 protein. The table shows over 100,000 distinct CDR3 sequences, with 11% occurring only once. Sequenced material: blood, either unsorted or a sorted T cell fraction (not recorded which). The chain joins TRBV7-9 to TRBJ2-3, with D hard to call. This sequence originates from a female donor with ankylosing spondylitis or in good health (not recorded which). CDR3 DNA sequence: TGTGCCAGCAGCTTCACAGGCACAGATACGCAGTATTTT. Amino acids: CASSFTGTDTQYF.